Listed below are T cell receptor beta chains from one sample, sequenced in a study of blood T cells in healthy people across ages. TCRdb passed the 5' RACE reads through MiXCR, listing each CDR3 protein once. This sample has over 1,500,000 distinct CDR3 sequences, with roughly two fifths found just once. Specimen: blood. The receptors derive from a human donor in good health. CDR3s include the opening cysteine and the closing phenylalanine or tryptophan. Fields, in order: V gene, D gene, clone size, J gene, CDR3 protein, CDR3 DNA. D genes are given only for firm matches. Some rows have no size entry. The others give once, few or many, or a class for an expanded clone.

TRBV20-1	TRBD2	-	TRBJ2-1	CSARDLAGGPEQFF	TGCAGTGCTAGAGATCTAGCGGGGGGGCCTGAGCAGTTCTTC
TRBV6-6	-	-	TRBJ2-3	CAVEGRGEDTQYF	TGTGCCGTAGAAGGCCGAGGGGAAGATACGCAGTATTTT
TRBV4-2	TRBD2	-	TRBJ2-3	CASSQQRGSDTQYF	TGTGCCAGCAGCCAACAGCGGGGATCAGATACGCAGTATTTT
TRBV10-3	TRBD1	-	TRBJ1-1	CAISGTGPNTEAFF	TGTGCCATCAGTGGGACAGGGCCTAACACTGAAGCTTTCTTT
TRBV16	-	few	TRBJ1-5	CASSQSFASNQPQHF	TGTGCCAGCAGCCAATCATTCGCCAGTAATCAGCCCCAGCATTTT
TRBV6-1	-	-	TRBJ1-5	CASSPRQGLQQPQHF	TGTGCCAGCAGTCCACGGCAGGGTCTCCAGCAGCCCCAGCATTTT
TRBV28	TRBD1	-	TRBJ2-7	CASSPWDSLSYEQYF	TGTGCCAGCAGTCCATGGGACAGCCTCTCCTACGAGCAGTACTTC
TRBV5-5	-	-	TRBJ1-1	CASSRDTGAFF	TGTGCCAGCAGCAGGGACACTGGGGCTTTCTTT
TRBV28	-	-	TRBJ1-1	CASSPPWGDAEAFF	TGTGCCAGCAGTCCTCCCTGGGGGGACGCTGAAGCTTTCTTT
TRBV7-2	TRBD1	many	TRBJ2-7	CASSFNRGLEQYF	TGTGCCAGCAGCTTTAACAGGGGGCTCGAGCAGTACTTC
TRBV6-1	-	-	TRBJ1-2	CASRDRTAANYGYTF	TGTGCCAGCAGAGATAGGACCGCTGCTAACTATGGCTACACCTTC
TRBV12-3/TRBV12-4	TRBD2	few	TRBJ2-1	CASSLLGQARGGSYNEQFF	TGTGCCAGCAGTTTACTAGGTCAGGCGCGGGGAGGGTCCTACAATGAGCAGTTCTTC
TRBV7-2	-	many	TRBJ1-2	CASSLVPPNYGYTF	TGTGCCAGCAGCTTGGTGCCTCCTAACTATGGCTACACCTTC
TRBV3-1	-	-	TRBJ2-1	CASSQAPPGQTNEQFF	TGTGCCAGCAGCCAAGCCCCTCCAGGGCAGACCAATGAGCAGTTCTTC
TRBV4-2	TRBD1	-	TRBJ1-1	CASSCSEGAAIEAFF	TGTGCCAGCAGCTGCTCGGAGGGGGCGGCTATTGAAGCTTTCTTT
TRBV4-3	TRBD1	-	TRBJ1-2	CASSHQQVQGNYGYTF	TGCGCCAGCAGCCACCAACAAGTACAGGGGAACTATGGCTACACCTTC
TRBV7-3	-	-	TRBJ2-1	CASSLTGGFYNEQFF	TGTGCCAGCAGCTTAACAGGGGGATTCTACAATGAGCAGTTCTTC
TRBV5-1	-	-	TRBJ1-6	CASSIGRGTNSPLHF	TGCGCCAGCAGTATCGGACGGGGGACCAATTCACCCCTCCACTTT
TRBV29-1	-	-	TRBJ1-5	CSVEDPVGSGAQHF	TGCAGCGTTGAAGATCCCGTAGGGAGCGGGGCCCAGCATTTT
TRBV29-1	TRBD1	few	TRBJ1-5	CSVEVETGGLNQPQHF	TGCAGCGTTGAAGTCGAGACAGGGGGCCTTAATCAGCCCCAGCATTTT
TRBV6-6	-	few	TRBJ1-2	CASKLGDRSPDYGYTF	TGTGCCAGCAAACTGGGTGACAGATCCCCCGATTATGGCTACACCTTC
TRBV3-1	-	-	TRBJ2-5	CASSQDRGWMYSQETQYF	TGTGCCAGCAGCCAAGATCGGGGGTGGATGTACAGTCAAGAGACCCAGTACTTC
TRBV6-5	-	-	TRBJ1-1	CASSYLGVGNTEAFF	TGTGCCAGCAGTTACTTGGGGGTGGGGAACACTGAAGCTTTCTTT
TRBV5-1	-	many	TRBJ2-1	CASSIGQSSYNEQFF	TGCGCCAGCAGCATTGGACAGAGCTCCTACAATGAGCAGTTCTTC